These T cell receptor beta chains were read from a single sample in a study of graft-versus-host responses after intestinal transplantation. These TCRs are of unknown antigen specificity. The data were produced by immunoSEQ multiplex PCR, yet TCRdb's version contains in-frame clones alone and is incomplete. The sample carries around 88,000 clones, around four fifths recorded once. This material consisted of unstimulated CD8+ T cells sorted from spleen or lymph node cells, taken before intestinal transplant. Receptors originate from a human donor who received an intestinal transplant. CDR3s include the opening cysteine and the closing phenylalanine or tryptophan. The D gene is left open where the match is weak. Only part of the rows carry a size: once, few, many, or a class if the clone is expanded.

size	D	V	J	length	DNA	CDR3
NA	NA	TRBV28	TRBJ1-2	14	TGTGCCAGCAGTTCCAATGGGGGCCTCTATGGCTACACCTTC	CASSSNGGLYGYTF
NA	TRBD2	TRBV6-5	TRBJ2-3	13	TGTGCCAGCAATAGCGGGGGAAGTGATACGCAGTATTTT	CASNSGGSDTQYF
NA	TRBD2	TRBV15	TRBJ2-1	18	TGTGCCACCAGCAGAGTCTCTAGCGGGAGGATTAAGGACAATGAGCAGTTCTTC	CATSRVSSGRIKDNEQFF
NA	NA	TRBV25-1	TRBJ2-5	16	TGTGCCAGCAGTGAAACGATCGGGTCGGGCCAAGAGACCCAGTACTTC	CASSETIGSGQETQYF
NA	TRBD1	TRBV7-6	TRBJ1-2	15	TGTGCCAGCAGCTTATCAACAGGGGCCGACTATGGCTACACCTTC	CASSLSTGADYGYTF
once	NA	TRBV27	TRBJ2-2	19	TGTGCCAGCAGTTTATCGGGGGGGTTATTGGGGGGGCACACCGGGGAGCTGTTTTTT	CASSLSGGLLGGHTGELFF
NA	NA	TRBV6-1	TRBJ1-5	15	TGTGCCAGCAGCGTAAGTCGGACAGCCAATCAGCCCCAGCATTTT	CASSVSRTANQPQHF
few	NA	TRBV9	TRBJ2-7	13	TGTGCCAGCAGCGTAGAGGGGGCCTACGAGCAGTACTTC	CASSVEGAYEQYF
few	NA	TRBV30	TRBJ2-5	15	TGTGCCTGGAGCCTTCTGGGCGGAGAGGGTGAGACCCAGTACTTC	CAWSLLGGEGETQYF
NA	NA	TRBV28	TRBJ1-4	18	TGTGCCAGTAACGCATTTCATACCGGGGGAAAGGATAATGAAAAACTGTTTTTT	CASNAFHTGGKDNEKLFF
medium-sized	TRBD1	TRBV19	TRBJ2-5	13	TGTGCCAGTAACGTATACAGGGGAGAGACCCAGTACTTC	CASNVYRGETQYF
NA	NA	TRBV6-5	TRBJ2-3	12	TGTGCCAGCAGTTACTCTGGTGATACGCAGTATTTT	CASSYSGDTQYF
once	NA	TRBV10-3	TRBJ2-5	13	TGTGCCATCAAAGCTACGGAGGAGGAGACCCAGTACTTC	CAIKATEEETQYF
NA	TRBD1	TRBV7-9	TRBJ2-4	16	TGTGCCAGCAGCATCCCCAGGGGGCCTAGCAAAAACATTCAGTACTTC	CASSIPRGPSKNIQYF
NA	NA	TRBV19	TRBJ1-2	13	TGTGCCAGTAGTATCAGCCCCTCCTATGGCTACACCTTC	CASSISPSYGYTF
NA	TRBD1	TRBV7-2	TRBJ1-5	15	TGTGCCAGCAGCTGGGACAGGGTCAACAATCAGCCCCAGCATTTT	CASSWDRVNNQPQHF
once	NA	TRBV5-1	TRBJ2-5	16	TGCGCCAGCAGCTTGCTGGACAGACCGTCCGAAGAGACCCAGTACTTC	CASSLLDRPSEETQYF
NA	TRBD1	TRBV6-5	TRBJ1-5	15	TGTGCCATCAGTCTCACAGGGGGAAGCAATCAGCCCCAGCATTTT	CAISLTGGSNQPQHF
NA	TRBD1	TRBV2	TRBJ2-5	14	TGTGCCAGCAGTGATCAGGGGGCTTTAGAGACCCAGTACTTC	CASSDQGALETQYF
NA	NA	TRBV7-9	TRBJ2-1	17	TGTGCCAGCAGCTCGCCACAATCGGGAGTTGAGCGGAATGAGCAGTTCTTC	CASSSPQSGVERNEQFF
NA	NA	TRBV7-6	TRBJ1-1	13	TGTGCCAGCAGCCTGGGGGTTTACACTGAAGCTTTCTTT	CASSLGVYTEAFF
NA	TRBD2	TRBV4-1	TRBJ2-7	19	TGCGCCAGCAGCCAAGCGATCAGGGACCTCGGGACTACCGCCTACGAGCAGTACTTC	CASSQAIRDLGTTAYEQYF
NA	NA	TRBV4-2	TRBJ2-7	12	TGTGCCAGCAGCCACACAGGGAGCGAGCAGTACTTC	CASSHTGSEQYF
NA	TRBD1	TRBV6-6	TRBJ2-5	13	TGTGCCAGCAAGAGACAGGGCCAAGAGACCCAGTACTTC	CASKRQGQETQYF
NA	TRBD2	TRBV10-2	TRBJ2-7	13	TGCGCCAGCAGTATAGGGGCCCAGCGGGGGCAGTACTTC	CASSIGAQRGQYF
NA	NA	TRBV21-1	TRBJ1-1	14	TGTGCCAGCAGACTGACGGACAGGTCGAAGGAAGCTTTCTTT	CASRLTDRSKEAFF
NA	NA	TRBV13	TRBJ2-7	14	TGTGCCAGCAGCTCTGAGGGCCTACGTTACGAGCAGTACTTC	CASSSEGLRYEQYF
NA	NA	TRBV15	TRBJ2-3	15	TGTGCCACCAGCAGAGAAAGACAGAGCACAGATACGCAGTATTTT	CATSRERQSTDTQYF
NA	TRBD2	TRBV7-3	TRBJ2-2	16	TGTGCCAGCAGCTTAAGTTATTGGGGGGGCACCGGGGAGCTGTTTTTT	CASSLSYWGGTGELFF
few	TRBD2	TRBV4-1	TRBJ2-7	13	TGCGCCAGCAGCCAAGAGGGGGGGGACGAGCAGTACTTC	CASSQEGGDEQYF
NA	TRBD2	TRBV15	TRBJ2-5	17	TGTGCCACCAGCAGAGGGTGGGGGACTAGCTATCAAGAGACCCAGTACTTC	CATSRGWGTSYQETQYF
NA	TRBD1	TRBV27	TRBJ2-7	17	TGTGCCAGCAGTTTATTCCCCGGACAGGGGGCGAAGTACGAGCAGTACTTC	CASSLFPGQGAKYEQYF
NA	TRBD2	TRBV5-1	TRBJ2-7	16	TGCGCCAGCAGCTACAAGACTAGCGGGCCGACCTACGAGCAGTACTTC	CASSYKTSGPTYEQYF
NA	TRBD2	TRBV5-6	TRBJ2-1	16	TGTGCCAGCAGCCTACCCCCGGGACTAGCAATCAATGAGCAGTTCTTC	CASSLPPGLAINEQFF
NA	TRBD1	TRBV13	TRBJ1-2	15	TGTGCCAGCGCACCGGGGGACAGGGCGCGCTATGGCTACACCTTC	CASAPGDRARYGYTF
once	NA	TRBV11-3	TRBJ2-7	13	TGTGCCAGCAGCTGGGGACAAGACTACGAGCAGTACTTC	CASSWGQDYEQYF
NA	TRBD2	TRBV27	TRBJ2-4	18	TGTGCCAGCAGTCAAGGACTAGCGCGCCCCTTAGCCAAAAACATTCAGTACTTC	CASSQGLARPLAKNIQYF
NA	NA	TRBV10-3	TRBJ1-1	12	TGTGCCATCAGTCCAGGAGGGACTGAAGCTTTCTTT	CAISPGGTEAFF
NA	TRBD1	TRBV28	TRBJ2-7	14	TGTGCCAGCAGTTTTACGGACAGGGCGGGCGAGCAGTACTTC	CASSFTDRAGEQYF